These 30 T cell receptor beta chains share one sample of origin, sequenced in a study of T-cell reconstitution after alpha-beta-depleted transplantation in children. Construction of the TCRbeta library involved unique molecular identifiers. TCRdb reprocessed the PCR reads via MiXCR and lists one record per CDR3 protein. The profile shows fewer than 1 million distinct CDR3 sequences, less than 20% of them singletons. Sample: PBMCs, mostly from graft donor cells, taken 360 days after TCRalphabeta/CD19-depleted stem cell transplant. These receptors were obtained from a male patient aged 5 to 17 who had a stem cell transplant for acute lymphoblastic leukemia, so the T cells may come from the graft donor.

There are a few counts of this clonotype. The V gene is TRBV15, the J gene TRBJ2-1, with a weak D call TRBD1 (5 bases). The germline V and J ends were trimmed by 8 bases and 0 bases, with 20 bases remaining between them. The CDR3 has 17 amino acids. Per the germline V gene, CDR1 is LNHNV and CDR2 is YYDKDF (reference sequence). The CDR3 sequence is CATEKGQVNSSYNEQFF. The CDR3 DNA is TGTGCCACCGAAAAGGGGCAGGTGAATAGCTCCTACAATGAGCAGTTCTTC.

Here the CDR3 reads CASSLGTKTYTGELFF. The CDR3 region has the DNA TGTGCCAGCAGCTTAGGGACTAAGACCTACACCGGGGAGCTGTTTTTT. The J gene is TRBJ2-2, the V gene TRBV7-6; a possible D gene is TRBD2 (6 bases). This CDR3 contains 16 residues. Germline lookup yields CDR1 SGHVS and CDR2 FNYEAQ. The germline V and J ends were trimmed by 1 base and 3 bases, with 12 bases remaining between them.

This clonotype has a handful of counts. The J gene is TRBJ2-1, the V gene TRBV28, with TRBD2 matching 8 bases. J lost 0 bases, V lost 7 bases, and 5 bases had no gene match. CDR3 length equals 15 residues. The germline CDR1 and CDR2 sequences are MDHEN and SYDVKM. The CDR3 is CASTQREFSYNEQFF. The CDR3 DNA follows: TGTGCCAGCACTCAGCGGGAGTTCTCCTACAATGAGCAGTTCTTC.

V gene TRBV4-1 combines with J gene TRBJ1-5; D is undetermined. Trimming stripped 0 bases from V and 3 bases from J, with 27 bases between. Germline V gene lookup returns CDR1 MGHRA and CDR2 YSYEKL. This CDR3 region has 21 residues. The CDR3 DNA follows: TGCGCCAGCAGCCAAGACGGCTGGAGGATTTCTTCAGGCCCTCTCAATCAGCCCCAGCATTTT. Amino acids: CASSQDGWRISSGPLNQPQHF.

The rearrangement links TRBV7-8 to TRBJ2-3, with a weak D call TRBD2 (6 bases). The V gene lost 0 bases and the J gene lost 7 bases, with 11 bases spanning the gap. The CDR3 covers 14 residues. Germline lookup yields CDR1 SGHVS and CDR2 FQNEAQ. CDR3 sequence: CASSLAEGIHTQYF. The CDR3 coding sequence is TGTGCCAGCAGCTTAGCGGAGGGGATTCATACGCAGTATTTT.

V usage is TRBV24-1 and J usage is TRBJ2-1; D might be TRBD1 or TRBD2, each matching 5 bases. From germline, CDR1 is KGHDR and CDR2 SFDVKD. The CDR3 runs to 21 residues. The CDR3 nucleotides read TGTGCGGCCAGTTATTGGCGTTTCCGGGACCGAGGGACGAGCTCCTACAATGAGCAGTTCTTC. Its translation: CAASYWRFRDRGTSSYNEQFF.

The chain couples TRBV20-1 to TRBJ1-1; D may be TRBD1 (5 bases). Trimming took 0 bases from V and 6 from J, leaving 11 bases between them. This CDR3 comprises 13 residues. The germline CDR1 and CDR2 sequences are DFQATT and SNEGSKA (reference sequence). CDR3 region: CSARDRDLAEAFF. The CDR3 coding sequence is TGCAGTGCTAGAGATCGGGACTTAGCTGAAGCTTTCTTT.

V usage is TRBV5-1 and J usage is TRBJ2-2; 7 bases line up with TRBD2. V dropped 1 base and J dropped 4; count of bases not matched to a gene: 7. CDR1 is SGHRS, CDR2 YFSETQ, per germline. The CDR3 extends over 16 amino acids. DNA for the CDR3: TGCGCCAGCAGCTTGATGGCGGGAGTTGGCACCGGGGAGCTGTTTTTT. Translated, it gives CASSLMAGVGTGELFF. Together with reference TRBV5-1 and TRBJ2-2, the CDR3 gives the full variable domain: KAGVTQTPRYLIKTRGQQVTLSCSPISGHRSVSWYQQTPGQGLQFLFEYFSETQRNKGNFPGRFSGRQFSNSRSEMNVSTLELGDSALYLCASSLMAGVGTGELFFGEGSRLTVL.

This clonotype came up many times. The gene calls are TRBV27 and TRBJ2-5; tentatively, D is TRBD2 (6 bases). V shed 3 bases and J shed 5 bases, with 13 bases lying between them. This CDR3 is built from 14 residues. CDR1 and CDR2 from the germline V gene are MNHEY and SMNVEV (reference sequence). The CDR3 DNA reads TGTGCCAGCAGTTTGGGGGGAGTACGGGAGACCCAGTACTTC. Translated: CASSLGGVRETQYF.

The genes are TRBV20-1 and TRBJ2-7; no clear D gene. The CDR3 loop spans 18 amino acids. The V end was cut by 0 bases, the J end by 1 base, with 22 bases between. Germline lookup yields CDR1 DFQATT and CDR2 SNEGSKA (reference sequence). This CDR3 reads CSARDPIYGVLPSYEQYF. CDR3 bases: TGCAGTGCTAGAGATCCGATTTATGGGGTCCTACCGTCCTACGAGCAGTACTTC.

The sample holds a few counts of this clonotype. This chain joins TRBV7-3 and TRBJ2-2; maybe TRBD1 (5 bases). This CDR3 contains 16 residues. Germline V gives CDR1 SGHTA, CDR2 FQGTGA. With 6 bases removed from V and 0 bases from J, the gap between germline ends came to 14 bases. This CDR3 reads CASRSTGAANTGELFF. The CDR3 region has the DNA TGTGCCAGCAGATCAACAGGAGCCGCGAACACCGGGGAGCTGTTTTTT.

This chain uses TRBV9 with TRBJ2-3; 7 bases agree with TRBD1. Germline values: CDR1 SGDLS, CDR2 YYNGEE. The CDR3 has 14 amino acids. V dropped 4 bases and J dropped 4; count of bases not matched to a gene: 6. The CDR3 region is CASSSRGSSDTQYF. CDR3 nucleotide sequence: TGTGCCAGCAGCTCCAGGGGGTCCTCAGATACGCAGTATTTT.

There are a few counts of this clonotype. The rearrangement joins TRBV25-1 to TRBJ1-1; D is uncertain. CDR3 length equals 11 residues. Looked up from germline, CDR1 is MGHDK and CDR2 is SYGVNS. Trimming left V 3 bases short and J 7 bases short, with 6 bases between. The CDR3 DNA follows: TGTGCCAGCAGTGATGTGGGTGAAGCTTTCTTT. It codes for CASSDVGEAFF.

The V call is TRBV3-1, the J call TRBJ2-5; no clear D gene. Trimming pared 0 bases from V and 1 base from J, leaving 12 bases between. Germline-derived CDR1 and CDR2 are LGHDT and YNNKEL (reference sequence). CDR3 length equals 16 residues. The CDR3 nucleotides are TGTGCCAGCAGCCAAGAGTTCGGTCGGACCCAAGAGACCCAGTACTTC. This codes for CASSQEFGRTQETQYF.

This sequence joins TRBV7-9 and TRBJ2-1, with a weak D call TRBD2 (6 bases). The V end lost 5 bases, the J end lost 0 bases, and 14 bases lay between the germline ends. This CDR3 comprises 16 residues. CDR1 and CDR2 (germline): SEHNR, FQNEAQ (reference sequence). For the CDR3, the DNA is TGTGCCAGCAGCCTACGGGGGTTGGGCTCCTACAATGAGCAGTTCTTC. Amino acid sequence: CASSLRGLGSYNEQFF.

This clonotype was counted ten times or more. The chain combines TRBV7-2 with TRBJ2-7, with TRBD2 as a possible D gene (6 bases). Germline assignment: CDR1 SGHTA and CDR2 FQGNSA. The CDR3 length is 15 residues. The V and J ends lost 3 bases and 0 bases respectively, with 12 bases between them. CDR3 amino acids: CASSLGGSVSYEQYF. CDR3 in DNA: TGTGCCAGCAGCTTGGGAGGTAGCGTCTCCTACGAGCAGTACTTC.

Many counts were recorded for this clonotype. This rearrangement joins TRBV28 to TRBJ2-4; D assignment may be TRBD1 or TRBD2 (6 bases each). V lost 4 bases to trimming and J lost 0 bases, with 10 bases between them. Germline V gene lookup returns CDR1 MDHEN and CDR2 SYDVKM. The CDR3 totals 15 residues. The CDR3 here is CASSYRGLAKNIQYF. In DNA, the CDR3 is TGTGCCAGCAGTTATCGGGGGCTAGCCAAAAACATTCAGTACTTC.

This clonotype turned up a few times. CDR3 loop: CASSLETSFDEQFF. The CDR3 DNA is TGCGCCAGCAGCTTGGAAACTAGTTTTGATGAGCAGTTCTTC. The V and J genes are TRBV5-1 and TRBJ2-1; D might be TRBD2 (5 bases). V was trimmed by 0 bases and J by 8 bases, leaving 12 bases between them. This CDR3 has 14 amino acids. Germline V gene lookup returns CDR1 SGHRS and CDR2 YFSETQ.

This clonotype was seen repeatedly, ten times or more. This chain joins TRBV20-1 and TRBJ2-1; maybe TRBD2 (5 bases). The germline CDR1 and CDR2 sequences are DFQATT and SNEGSKA (reference sequence). Trimming removed 5 bases at V and 0 bases at J, with 11 bases between. The CDR3 spans 14 residues. Written as DNA, the CDR3 is TGCAGTGCTTGGGGAGACCGCTCCTACAATGAGCAGTTCTTC. Protein sequence: CSAWGDRSYNEQFF.

This chain joins TRBV6-5 and TRBJ2-7, with 9 bases fitting TRBD1. This CDR3 region has 16 residues. V trimming: 0 bases; J trimming: 0 bases; junction bases outside the gene matches: 3. The germline V gene encodes CDR1 MNHEY and CDR2 SVGAGI. This CDR3 is CASSYSGTGTSYEQYF. In DNA, the CDR3 is TGTGCCAGCAGTTACTCCGGGACAGGGACCTCCTACGAGCAGTACTTC.

This clonotype was recorded a few times. The gene calls are TRBV12-3 or TRBV12-4 and TRBJ2-7; TRBD1 matches at 10 bases. V lost 4 bases, J lost 2 bases, and 2 bases stayed unmatched. This CDR3 is built from 14 residues. CDR3 region: CASSWDRGTYEQYF. In nucleotides, the CDR3 is TGTGCCAGCAGTTGGGACAGGGGAACCTACGAGCAGTACTTC.

The sample holds a few counts of this clonotype. This chain joins TRBV5-1 and TRBJ2-5, with 7 nucleotides matching TRBD2. Germline CDR1 SGHRS, CDR2 YFSETQ. V shed 2 bases and J 5 bases; nucleotides not matched to a gene: 6. The CDR3 consists of 14 residues. The CDR3 reads CASSFAGALETQYF. The CDR3 bases are TGCGCCAGCAGCTTCGCGGGAGCGCTGGAGACCCAGTACTTC.

The gene calls are TRBV20-1 and TRBJ2-7, with D hard to call. Trimming removed 0 bases at V and 0 bases at J, with 12 bases between. This CDR3 has 15 residues. Germline-derived CDR1 and CDR2 are DFQATT and SNEGSKA (reference sequence). In nucleotides, the CDR3 is TGCAGTGCTAGAGATTCGGCGGAAAGCTCCTACGAGCAGTACTTC. The encoded protein is CSARDSAESSYEQYF.

This rearrangement joins TRBV15 to TRBJ2-7; D ambiguous. V was cut by 3 bases and J by 7 bases, with 10 bases left in between. Germline values: CDR1 LNHNV, CDR2 YYDKDF (reference sequence). The CDR3 is 12 amino acids. The CDR3 protein is CATSSRLGEQYF. CDR3 nucleotides: TGTGCCACCAGCAGTCGTCTCGGGGAGCAGTACTTC.

This clonotype occurred many times. V is TRBV5-5 and J is TRBJ1-2, with D unclear. Germline lookup yields CDR1 SGHKS and CDR2 YYEKEE (reference sequence). The CDR3 loop spans 15 amino acids. Trimming shortened V by 0 bases and J by 0 bases, and 9 bases separated the two germline ends. CDR3 sequence reads: CASSLAGQTNYGYTF. The CDR3 region has the DNA TGTGCCAGCAGCTTGGCCGGGCAGACTAACTATGGCTACACCTTC. The full variable domain, completed using reference TRBV5-5 and TRBJ1-2, is DAGVTQSPTHLIKTRGQQVTLRCSPISGHKSVSWYQQVLGQGPQFIFQYYEKEERGRGNFPDRFSARQFPNYSSELNVNALLLGDSALYLCASSLAGQTNYGYTFGSGTRLTVV.

The chain links TRBV27 to TRBJ2-7; 7 bases align to TRBD1. Germline V CDR1 and CDR2: MNHEY, SMNVEV (reference sequence). V dropped 3 bases and J dropped 0; count of bases not matched to a gene: 11. The length of the CDR3 is 17 residues. The CDR3 region is CASSFGRDSQISYEQYF. Written as DNA, the CDR3 is TGTGCCAGCAGTTTTGGCCGGGACAGCCAAATCTCCTACGAGCAGTACTTC.

This clonotype occurred a few times. The genes are TRBV5-1 and TRBJ2-5; TRBD2 aligns across 8 bases. The V and J ends lost 1 base and 5 bases, in that order; junction bases with no gene match: 10. Per the germline V gene, CDR1 is SGHRS and CDR2 is YFSETQ. The CDR3 is made up of 16 amino acids. CDR3 coding DNA: TGCGCCAGCAGCTTGCGCGGGGGGACTACCCGGGAGACCCAGTACTTC. Translation: CASSLRGGTTRETQYF.

This clonotype was seen a handful of times. The rearrangement uses TRBV6-5 and TRBJ2-7; a weak D match, TRBD1 (5 bases). Germline V gives CDR1 MNHEY, CDR2 SVGAGI. Trimming shortened V by 2 bases and J by 7 bases, and 12 bases separated the two germline ends. CDR3 length equals 13 residues. The CDR3, as DNA: TGTGCCAGCAGTTACAGGGGATCCGTGGAGCAGTACTTC. The encoded protein is CASSYRGSVEQYF.

This chain connects TRBV25-1 to TRBJ2-1; no clear D gene. Germline V lookup: CDR1 MGHDK, CDR2 SYGVNS. This CDR3 has 12 residues. With 1 base removed from V and 6 bases from J, the gap between germline ends came to 4 bases. The CDR3 bases are TGTGCCAGCAGTGAATTTGCCAATGAGCAGTTCTTC. This sequence encodes CASSEFANEQFF.

The chain has TRBV12-5 and TRBJ2-1; 10 bases are shared with TRBD1. Germline V gene data show CDR1 as LGHNT and CDR2 as FRNRAP. This CDR3 comprises 15 residues. Trimming at V came to 1 base and at J to 3 bases, leaving 0 bases not matched to a gene. CDR3: CASGLGTGGYNEQFF. The CDR3 nucleotides read TGTGCTAGTGGTTTGGGGACAGGGGGCTACAATGAGCAGTTCTTC.